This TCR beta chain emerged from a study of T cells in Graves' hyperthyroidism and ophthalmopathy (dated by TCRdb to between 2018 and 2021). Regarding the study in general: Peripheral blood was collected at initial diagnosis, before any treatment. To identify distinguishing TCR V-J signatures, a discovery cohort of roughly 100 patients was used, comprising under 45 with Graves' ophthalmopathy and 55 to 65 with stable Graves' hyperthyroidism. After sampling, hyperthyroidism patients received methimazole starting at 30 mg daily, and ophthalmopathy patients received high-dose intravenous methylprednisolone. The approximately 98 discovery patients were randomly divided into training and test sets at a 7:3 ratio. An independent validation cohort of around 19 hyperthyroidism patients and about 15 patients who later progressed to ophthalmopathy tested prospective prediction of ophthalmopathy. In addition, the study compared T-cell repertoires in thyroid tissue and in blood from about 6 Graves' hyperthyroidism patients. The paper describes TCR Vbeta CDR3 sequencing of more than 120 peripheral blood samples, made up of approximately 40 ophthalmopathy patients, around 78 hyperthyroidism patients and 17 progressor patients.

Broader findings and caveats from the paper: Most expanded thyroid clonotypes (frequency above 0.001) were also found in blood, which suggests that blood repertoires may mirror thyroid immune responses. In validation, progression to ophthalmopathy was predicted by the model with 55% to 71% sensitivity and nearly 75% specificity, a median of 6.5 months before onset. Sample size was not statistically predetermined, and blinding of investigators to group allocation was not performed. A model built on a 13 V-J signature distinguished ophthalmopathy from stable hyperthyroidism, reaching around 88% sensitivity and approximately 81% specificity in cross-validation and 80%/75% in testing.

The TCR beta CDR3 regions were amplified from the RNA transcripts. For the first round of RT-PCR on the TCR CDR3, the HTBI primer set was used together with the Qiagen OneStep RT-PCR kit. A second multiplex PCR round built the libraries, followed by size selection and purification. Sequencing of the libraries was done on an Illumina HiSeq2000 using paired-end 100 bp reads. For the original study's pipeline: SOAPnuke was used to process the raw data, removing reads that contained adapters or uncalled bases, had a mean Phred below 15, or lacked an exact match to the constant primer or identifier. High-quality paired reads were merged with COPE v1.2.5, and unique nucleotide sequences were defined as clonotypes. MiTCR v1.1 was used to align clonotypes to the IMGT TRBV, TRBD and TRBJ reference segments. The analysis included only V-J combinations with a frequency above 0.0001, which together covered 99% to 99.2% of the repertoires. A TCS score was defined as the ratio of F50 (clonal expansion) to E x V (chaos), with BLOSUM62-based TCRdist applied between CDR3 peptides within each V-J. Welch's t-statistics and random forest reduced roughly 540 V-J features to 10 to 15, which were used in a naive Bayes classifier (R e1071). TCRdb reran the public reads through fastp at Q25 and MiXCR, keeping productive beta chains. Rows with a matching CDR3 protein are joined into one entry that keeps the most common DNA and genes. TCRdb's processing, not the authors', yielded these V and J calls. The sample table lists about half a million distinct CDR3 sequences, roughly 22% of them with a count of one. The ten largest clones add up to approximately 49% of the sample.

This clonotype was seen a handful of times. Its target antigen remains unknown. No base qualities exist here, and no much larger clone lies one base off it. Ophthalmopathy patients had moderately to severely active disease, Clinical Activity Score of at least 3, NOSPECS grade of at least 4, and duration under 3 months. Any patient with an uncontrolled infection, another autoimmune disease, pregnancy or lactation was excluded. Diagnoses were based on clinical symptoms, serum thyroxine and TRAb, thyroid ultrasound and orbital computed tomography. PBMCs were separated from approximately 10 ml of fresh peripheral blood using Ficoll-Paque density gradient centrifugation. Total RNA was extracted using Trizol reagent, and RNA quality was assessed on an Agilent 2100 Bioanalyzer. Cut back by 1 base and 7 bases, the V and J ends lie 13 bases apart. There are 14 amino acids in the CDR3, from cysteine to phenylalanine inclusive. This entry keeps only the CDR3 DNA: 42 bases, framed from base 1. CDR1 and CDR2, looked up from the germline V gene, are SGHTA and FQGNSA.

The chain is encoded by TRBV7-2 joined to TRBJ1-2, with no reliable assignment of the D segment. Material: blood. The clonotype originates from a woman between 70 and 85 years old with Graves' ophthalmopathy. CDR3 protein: CASSLVSDWGGYTF. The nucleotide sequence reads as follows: TGTGCCAGCAGCTTAGTGTCGGATTGGGGTGGCTACACCTTC. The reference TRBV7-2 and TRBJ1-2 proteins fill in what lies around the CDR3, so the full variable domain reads GAGVSQSPSNKVTEKGKDVELRCDPISGHTALYWYRQSLGQGLEFLIYFQGNSAPDKSGLPSDRFSAERTGGSVSTLTIQRTQQEDSAVYLCASSLVSDWGGYTFGSGTRLTVV.